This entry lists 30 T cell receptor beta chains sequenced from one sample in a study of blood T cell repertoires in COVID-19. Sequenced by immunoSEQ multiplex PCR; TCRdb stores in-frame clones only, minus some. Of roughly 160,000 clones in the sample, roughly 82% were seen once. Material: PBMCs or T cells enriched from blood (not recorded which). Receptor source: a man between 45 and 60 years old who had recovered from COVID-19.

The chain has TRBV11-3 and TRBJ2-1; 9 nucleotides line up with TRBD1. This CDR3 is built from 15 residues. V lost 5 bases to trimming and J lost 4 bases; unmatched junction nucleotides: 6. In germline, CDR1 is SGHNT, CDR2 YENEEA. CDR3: CASSLKTGGYNEQFF. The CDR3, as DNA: TGTGCCAGCAGCCTTAAGACAGGGGGGTACAATGAGCAGTTCTTC.

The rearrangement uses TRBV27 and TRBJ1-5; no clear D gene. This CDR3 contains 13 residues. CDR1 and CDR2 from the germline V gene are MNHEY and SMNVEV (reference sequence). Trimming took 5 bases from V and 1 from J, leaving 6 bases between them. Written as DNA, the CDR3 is TGTGCCAGCAGTCCCCAAAGCAATCAGCCCCAGCATTTT. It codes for CASSPQSNQPQHF.

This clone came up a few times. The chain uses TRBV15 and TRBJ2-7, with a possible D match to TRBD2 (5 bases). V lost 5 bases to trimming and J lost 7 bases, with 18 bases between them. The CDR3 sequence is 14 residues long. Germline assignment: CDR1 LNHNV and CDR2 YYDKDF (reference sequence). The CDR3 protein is CATSPYRGRREQYF. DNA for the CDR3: TGTGCCACCAGCCCCTACCGCGGCCGGAGGGAGCAGTACTTC.

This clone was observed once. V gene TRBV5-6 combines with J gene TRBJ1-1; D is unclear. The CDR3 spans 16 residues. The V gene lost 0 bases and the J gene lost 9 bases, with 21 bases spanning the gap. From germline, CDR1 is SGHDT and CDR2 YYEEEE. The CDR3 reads CASSLVSAGFRLKAFF. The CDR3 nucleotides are TGTGCCAGCAGCTTGGTGTCGGCGGGATTCAGGCTTAAAGCTTTCTTT. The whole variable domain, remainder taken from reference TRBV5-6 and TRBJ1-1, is DAGVTQSPTHLIKTRGQQVTLRCSPKSGHDTVSWYQQALGQGPQFIFQYYEEEERQRGNFPDRFSGHQFPNYSSELNVNALLLGDSALYLCASSLVSAGFRLKAFFGQGTRLTVV.

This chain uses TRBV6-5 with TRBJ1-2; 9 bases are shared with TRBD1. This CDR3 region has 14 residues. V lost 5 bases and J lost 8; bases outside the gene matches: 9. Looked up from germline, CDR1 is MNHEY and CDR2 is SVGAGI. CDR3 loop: CASSPGQGIQGYTF. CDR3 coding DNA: TGTGCCAGCAGTCCGGGACAGGGAATCCAAGGCTACACCTTC.

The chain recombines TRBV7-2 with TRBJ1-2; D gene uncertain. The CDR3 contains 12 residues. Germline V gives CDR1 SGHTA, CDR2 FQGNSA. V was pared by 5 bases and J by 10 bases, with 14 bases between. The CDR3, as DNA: TGTGCCAGCAGCCCCGGAGGAGGCTCCTACACCTTC. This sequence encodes CASSPGGGSYTF.

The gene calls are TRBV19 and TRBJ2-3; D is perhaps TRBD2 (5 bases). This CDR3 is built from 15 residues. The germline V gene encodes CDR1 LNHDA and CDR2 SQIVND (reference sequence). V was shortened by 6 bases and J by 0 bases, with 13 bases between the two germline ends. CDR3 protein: CASRSGIASTDTQYF. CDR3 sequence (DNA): TGTGCCAGTAGATCCGGAATAGCGAGCACAGATACGCAGTATTTT.

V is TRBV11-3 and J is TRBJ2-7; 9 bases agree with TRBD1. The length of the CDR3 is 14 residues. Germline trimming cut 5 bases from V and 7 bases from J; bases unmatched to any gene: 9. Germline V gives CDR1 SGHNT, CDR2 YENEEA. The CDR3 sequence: CASSLGQGPYEQYF. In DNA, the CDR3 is TGTGCCAGCAGCCTGGGACAGGGACCGTATGAGCAGTACTTC.

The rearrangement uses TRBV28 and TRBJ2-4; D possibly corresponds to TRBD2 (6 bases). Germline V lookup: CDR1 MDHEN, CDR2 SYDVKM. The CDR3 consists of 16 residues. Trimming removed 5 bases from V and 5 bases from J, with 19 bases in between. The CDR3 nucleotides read TGTGCCAGCAGTGGCCCTCCGGGACTGCTCCAAAACATTCAGTACTTC. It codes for CASSGPPGLLQNIQYF.

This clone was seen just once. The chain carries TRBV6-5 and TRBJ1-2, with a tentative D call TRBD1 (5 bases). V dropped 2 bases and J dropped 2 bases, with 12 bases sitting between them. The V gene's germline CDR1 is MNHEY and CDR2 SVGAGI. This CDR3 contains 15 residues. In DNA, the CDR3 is TGTGCCAGCAGTTACATCGGGGGGGACAACTATGGCTACACCTTC. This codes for CASSYIGGDNYGYTF.

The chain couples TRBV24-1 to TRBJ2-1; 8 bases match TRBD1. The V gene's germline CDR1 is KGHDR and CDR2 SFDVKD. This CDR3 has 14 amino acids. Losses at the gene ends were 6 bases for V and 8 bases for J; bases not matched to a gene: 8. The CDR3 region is CATSPDRAADEQFF. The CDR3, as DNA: TGTGCCACCAGTCCGGACAGGGCAGCCGATGAGCAGTTCTTC.

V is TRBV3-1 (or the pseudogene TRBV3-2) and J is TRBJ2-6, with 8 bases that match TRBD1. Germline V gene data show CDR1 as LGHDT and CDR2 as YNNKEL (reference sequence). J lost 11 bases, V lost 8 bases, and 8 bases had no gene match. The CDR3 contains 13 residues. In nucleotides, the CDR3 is TGTGCCAGCGGAAGACAGGGGTCGCACGTCCTGACTTTC. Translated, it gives CASGRQGSHVLTF.

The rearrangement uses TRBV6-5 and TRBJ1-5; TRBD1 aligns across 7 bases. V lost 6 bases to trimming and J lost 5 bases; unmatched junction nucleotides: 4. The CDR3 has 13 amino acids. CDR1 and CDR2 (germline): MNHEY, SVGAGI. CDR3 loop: CASRRQGDQPQHF. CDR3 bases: TGTGCCAGCAGGAGACAGGGTGATCAGCCCCAGCATTTT.

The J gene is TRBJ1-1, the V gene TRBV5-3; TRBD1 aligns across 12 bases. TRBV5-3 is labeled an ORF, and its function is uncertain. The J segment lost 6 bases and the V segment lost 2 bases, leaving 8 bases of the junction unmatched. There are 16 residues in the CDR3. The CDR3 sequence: CARSLVSGTGGSEAFF. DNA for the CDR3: TGTGCCAGAAGCTTAGTTTCCGGGACAGGGGGCTCTGAAGCTTTCTTT.

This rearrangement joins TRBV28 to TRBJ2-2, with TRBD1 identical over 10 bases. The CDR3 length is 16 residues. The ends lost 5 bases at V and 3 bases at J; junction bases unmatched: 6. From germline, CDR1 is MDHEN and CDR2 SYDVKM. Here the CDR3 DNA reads TGTGCCAGCAGTGACAGGGGGCTGTCCGACACCGGGGAGCTGTTTTTT. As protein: CASSDRGLSDTGELFF.

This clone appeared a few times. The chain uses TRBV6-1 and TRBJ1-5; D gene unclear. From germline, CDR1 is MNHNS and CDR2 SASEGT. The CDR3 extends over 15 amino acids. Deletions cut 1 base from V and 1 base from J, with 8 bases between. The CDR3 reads CASSEVTRSNQPQHF. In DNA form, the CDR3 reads TGTGCCAGCAGTGAAGTTACACGAAGCAATCAGCCCCAGCATTTT.

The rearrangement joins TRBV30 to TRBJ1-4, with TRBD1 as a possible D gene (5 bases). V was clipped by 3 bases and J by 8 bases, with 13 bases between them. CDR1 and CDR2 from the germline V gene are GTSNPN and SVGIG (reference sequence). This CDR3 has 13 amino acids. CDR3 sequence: CAWSPGLREKLFF. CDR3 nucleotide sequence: TGTGCCTGGAGCCCGGGACTACGCGAAAAACTGTTTTTT.

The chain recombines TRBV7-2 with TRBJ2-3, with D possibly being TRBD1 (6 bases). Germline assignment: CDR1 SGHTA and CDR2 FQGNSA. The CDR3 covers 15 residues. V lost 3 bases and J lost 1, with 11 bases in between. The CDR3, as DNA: TGTGCCAGCAGCTTCGAGGGGGATGGCACAGATACGCAGTATTTT. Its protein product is CASSFEGDGTDTQYF.

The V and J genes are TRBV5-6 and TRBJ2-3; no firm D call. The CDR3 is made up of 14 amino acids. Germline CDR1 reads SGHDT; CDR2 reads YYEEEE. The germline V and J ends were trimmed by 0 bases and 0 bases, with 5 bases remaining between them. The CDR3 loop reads CASSLAGSTDTQYF. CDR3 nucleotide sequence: TGTGCCAGCAGCTTGGCGGGTAGCACAGATACGCAGTATTTT.

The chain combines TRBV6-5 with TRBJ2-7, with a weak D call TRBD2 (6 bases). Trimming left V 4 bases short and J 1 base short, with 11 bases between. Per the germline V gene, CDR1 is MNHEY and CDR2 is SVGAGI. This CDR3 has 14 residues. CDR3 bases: TGTGCCAGCAGTTCCCCGGGACTGTCCTACGAGCAGTACTTC. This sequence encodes CASSSPGLSYEQYF.

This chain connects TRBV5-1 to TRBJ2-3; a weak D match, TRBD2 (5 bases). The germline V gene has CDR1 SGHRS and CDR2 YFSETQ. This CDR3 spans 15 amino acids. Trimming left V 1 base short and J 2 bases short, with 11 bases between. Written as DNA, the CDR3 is TGCGCCAGCAGCTTGTCCCTAGCCCCCACAGATACGCAGTATTTT. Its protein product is CASSLSLAPTDTQYF.

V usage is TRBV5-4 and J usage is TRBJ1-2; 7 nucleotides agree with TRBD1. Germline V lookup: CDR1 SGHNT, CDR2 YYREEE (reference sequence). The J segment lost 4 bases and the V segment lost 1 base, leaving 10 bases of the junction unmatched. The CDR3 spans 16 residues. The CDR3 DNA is TGTGCCAGCAGCTTGCCGAGTAGACAGGGCGTCTATGGCTACACCTTC. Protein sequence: CASSLPSRQGVYGYTF.

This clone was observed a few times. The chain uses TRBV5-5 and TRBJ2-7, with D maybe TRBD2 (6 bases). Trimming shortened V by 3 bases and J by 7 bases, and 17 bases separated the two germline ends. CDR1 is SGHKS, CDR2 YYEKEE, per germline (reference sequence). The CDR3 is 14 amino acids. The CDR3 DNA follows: TGTGCCAGCAGCTCGGGTCTGGGGACTGAAGAGCAGTACTTC. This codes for CASSSGLGTEEQYF.

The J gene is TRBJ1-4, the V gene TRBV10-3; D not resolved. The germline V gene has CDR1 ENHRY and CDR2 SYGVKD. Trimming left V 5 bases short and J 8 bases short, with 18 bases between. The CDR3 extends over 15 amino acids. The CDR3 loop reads CAISQPGIGGEKLFF. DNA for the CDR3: TGTGCCATCAGTCAGCCCGGGATAGGAGGGGAAAAACTGTTTTTT.

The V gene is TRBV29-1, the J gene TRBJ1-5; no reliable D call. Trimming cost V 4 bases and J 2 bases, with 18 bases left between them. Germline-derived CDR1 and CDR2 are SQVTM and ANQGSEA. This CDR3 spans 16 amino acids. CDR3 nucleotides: TGCAGCGTTGGTGTAAGCGACGAGGTTGGCAATCAGCCCCAGCATTTT. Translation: CSVGVSDEVGNQPQHF.

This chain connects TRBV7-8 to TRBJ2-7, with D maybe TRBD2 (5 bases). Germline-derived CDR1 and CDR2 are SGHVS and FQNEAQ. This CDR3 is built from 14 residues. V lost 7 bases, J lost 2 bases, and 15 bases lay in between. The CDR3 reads CASMGSEGTYEQYF. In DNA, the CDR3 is TGTGCCAGCATGGGAAGCGAGGGCACCTACGAGCAGTACTTC.

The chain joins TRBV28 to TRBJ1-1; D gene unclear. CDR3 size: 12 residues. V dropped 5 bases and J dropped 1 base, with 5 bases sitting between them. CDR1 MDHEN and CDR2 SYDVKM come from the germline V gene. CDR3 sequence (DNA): TGTGCCAGCAGTCTTCCGAACACTGAAGCTTTCTTT. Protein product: CASSLPNTEAFF.

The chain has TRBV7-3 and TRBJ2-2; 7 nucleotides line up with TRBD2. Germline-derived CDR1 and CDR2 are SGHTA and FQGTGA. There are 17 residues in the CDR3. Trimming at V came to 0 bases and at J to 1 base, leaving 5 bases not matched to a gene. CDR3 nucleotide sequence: TGTGCCAGCAGCTTAACGAGGGTAGCGGGGAACACCGGGGAGCTGTTTTTT. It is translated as CASSLTRVAGNTGELFF.

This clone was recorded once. Here the CDR3 DNA reads TGTGCCAGCAGCCCTAAAGAAAGAGCAGGGGCCCCCTACGAGCAGTACTTC. Amino acids: CASSPKERAGAPYEQYF. V and J are TRBV4-2 and TRBJ2-7, with D possibly TRBD1 on 6 matching bases. The V and J ends lost 4 bases and 2 bases respectively, with 21 bases between them. Germline assignment: CDR1 LGHNA and CDR2 YNFKEQ. The CDR3 covers 17 residues.

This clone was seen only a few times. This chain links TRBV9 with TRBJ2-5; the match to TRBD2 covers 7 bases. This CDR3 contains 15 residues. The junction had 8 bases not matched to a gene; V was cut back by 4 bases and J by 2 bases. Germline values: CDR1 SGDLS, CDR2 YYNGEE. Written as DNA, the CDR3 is TGTGCCAGCAGCCGCCAAACTAGCGCACAAGAGACCCAGTACTTC. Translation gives CASSRQTSAQETQYF.